This T cell receptor (beta chain) appears in the sequencing data of a study of T cell repertoires in cytomegalovirus infection (dated by TCRdb to between 2018 and 2020). For the wider study: Donor HLA type was relevant to the analysis, because carriage of CMV infection together with the matching HLA type was indicated by public TCR beta signatures. Paper-wide results and their limitations: Carriers of CMV infection plus the relevant HLA type were discriminated by the cumulative frequency of public TCR beta family members in the study cohort and in an independent roughly 340-donor cohort. In the ex vivo response, HLA-C-restricted CMV-specific TCR beta clonotypes were dominant, and in two of eight donors the single most frequent clonotype came from this HLA-C-restricted group.

With respect to this clonotype: The antigen it recognizes is unknown. One base away there is no much larger clone; base qualities are not given.

The instrument was an Illumina HiSeq 1500. In TCRdb, the public reads were trimmed at Q25 with fastp and aligned with MiXCR, with productive beta chains retained. Rows matching on CDR3 protein sequence are summarized as one entry with the most common DNA and genes. A total of 200,000 or so distinct CDR3 sequences appear in this sample, about 20% of them only once. The ten largest clones represent around 3.1% of the sample. Trimming removed 4 bases from V and 13 bases from J, leaving 17 bases between the germline ends. The germline V gene sets CDR1 to SGHTA and CDR2 to FQGNSA. The cysteine opens and the phenylalanine closes a CDR3 of 12 amino acids. The read is trimmed to its CDR3 DNA, 36 bases read in frame from base 1.

The receptor was derived from a human donor in good health (CMV status not recorded). Some clones in this sample may be carry-over from other donors' samples. The source material was PBMCs. Here the chain combines TRBV7-2 and TRBJ2-7, with TRBD1 perhaps the D gene, on 6 matching bases. CDR3 loop: CASSSTGYAHYF. The DNA sequence is as follows: TGTGCCAGCAGCTCGACAGGCTACGCGCATTACTTC.